This is a list of T cell receptor beta chains from one sample in a study of blood T cell repertoires in COVID-19. Profiled with immunoSEQ multiplex PCR; TCRdb holds only in-frame clones, not every one. The sample has approximately 220,000 clones; about four fifths are singletons. The material sequenced was peripheral blood. The receptors derive from a woman aged 45 to 65 with acute or convalescent COVID-19. Each CDR3 is given with its conserved first and last residue. Part of the rows lack a size; the others show once, few, many or a class for expanded clones.

TRBV27,TRBJ2-7,.,CASSPIGGVPYETYF
TRBV5-6,TRBJ1-3,.,CASLPPGNTIYF
TRBV12-3/TRBV12-4,TRBJ2-7,.,CASKRGYEQYF
TRBV3-1/TRBV3-2,TRBJ2-7,.,CASSLKGTYEQYF
TRBV4-2,TRBJ2-2,.,CASSQVVFSTGELFF
TRBV19,TRBJ2-3,.,CASSTPLGQGTDTQYF
TRBV4-1,TRBJ2-5,.,CASSQDLRTSGRETQYF
TRBV19,TRBJ2-1,.,CASSIETGARSTYNEQFF
TRBV24-1,TRBJ2-5,.,CATSDPGQGGPQYF
TRBV28,TRBJ2-7,once,CASGLPPYVEYF
TRBV10-3,TRBJ2-2,.,CAITPGLPNTGELFF
TRBV2,TRBJ1-1,once,CASSEEGYTEAFF
TRBV2,TRBJ2-7,.,CASRGAGVQYF
TRBV20-1,TRBJ2-6,.,CSASGAPSSGANVLTF
TRBV5-6,TRBJ2-1,.,CASSPDRGLYNEQFF
TRBV11-3,TRBJ2-3,.,CASSPGGALTDTQYF
TRBV7-2,TRBJ2-7,.,CASSFRDRTYEQYF
TRBV3-1/TRBV3-2,TRBJ1-1,.,CASSGEQGTEAFF
TRBV6-2/TRBV6-3,TRBJ1-5,.,CASTPWGGQPQHF
TRBV19,TRBJ2-7,.,CASNWGEGSFGQYF
TRBV24-1,TRBJ1-2,.,CATSDFVTGVGYGYTF
TRBV10-3,TRBJ1-6,.,CAISESEGANSPLHF
TRBV28,TRBJ1-6,.,CASSRFGEGNSPLHF
TRBV5-8,TRBJ2-5,.,CASSLVSGRETQYF
TRBV19,TRBJ1-1,.,CASRTLTSRGTEAFF
TRBV19,TRBJ2-3,.,CASSNWLAGESTDTQYF
TRBV5-8,TRBJ2-1,.,CASSPGLGRQDEQFF
TRBV29-1,TRBJ2-3,.,CSVEPSGRAADTQYF
TRBV3-1/TRBV3-2,TRBJ1-1,.,CASTPGGRTEAFF
TRBV7-6,TRBJ2-7,.,CASSLGSGGVYEQYF
TRBV28,TRBJ1-2,many,CASSFIGTANYGYTF
TRBV11-2,TRBJ2-5,.,CASSLAGRETQYF
TRBV29-1,TRBJ2-3,.,CSVEPSGHTDTQYF